What follows is one T cell receptor (beta chain) and its context. The data derive from a study of blood T cell repertoires in COVID-19. On the study more broadly: Samples of COVID-19 (acute and convalescent) were obtained from the United States, Italy and Spain. Sources were T cells, B-cell-depleted T cells, or PBMCs; the material itself was cDNA or gDNA.

Authors' methods: Reference gene primer amplification yielded estimated nucleated cell counts. Clones were sequenced by immunoSEQ multiplex PCR, and TCRdb holds only the in-frame ones, with some missing. V, J and clone size reflect that table, while D and trimming were determined from the DNA. The repertoire has about 220,000 clones, about 88% of them found once; the top ten carry 2.9%. Between the trimmed V and J ends, which lost 0 bases and 1 base, there was a span of 11 bases. Germline V lookup: CDR1 MGHRA, CDR2 YSYEKL. The CDR3 runs to 16 residues. The rearrangement links TRBV4-1 to TRBJ2-3, with D possibly being TRBD2 (5 bases). The source of this sequence is a middle-aged man who had recovered from COVID-19. The sample was peripheral blood. Here the CDR3 DNA reads TGCGCCAGCAGCCAAGAGCACGCAGCGGGCACAGATACGCAGTATTTT. Translating it yields CASSQEHAAGTDTQYF.